This record looks at one T cell receptor (beta chain) sequence and its context. This clone was observed a few times. Its antigen target is currently unknown. The input lacks base qualities; no much larger clone sits a single base away. The study tested focal radiation therapy combined with CTLA-4 blockade (ipilimumab) in patients with chemo-refractory metastatic non-small-cell lung cancer. The record originates from a study of radiotherapy plus CTLA-4 blockade in lung cancer (dated by TCRdb to between 2017 and 2018). Turning to the overall study: Objective responses were observed in approximately 19% of enrolled patients, and disease control was achieved in around 28%.

The germline ends are 11 bases apart after V is trimmed by 5 bases and J by 4 bases. The CDR3 runs 13 amino acids, cysteine and phenylalanine included. Only the CDR3 portion is preserved as DNA: 39 bases, with reading frame beginning at the first base. CDR1 and CDR2 were assigned from the germline V gene as SGHAT and FQNNGV. Library creation used the immunoSEQ multiplex PCR assay. The table comes from immuneACCESS by way of TCRdb, which keeps in-frame sequences with V and J called. Part of the clones is missing from these tables; in studies checked, under half for an unresolved V gene and the rest for unknown reasons. The sample has approximately 82,000 clones on record, about 83% of them singletons. More than 14% of the sample is taken by the ten largest. General study outcomes and caveats: After treatment with radiotherapy and ipilimumab, TCR clones that came from tumors expanded in the peripheral blood. Early dynamic changes in blood T cell clones, together with increased serum interferon-beta after radiation, were reported as the strongest predictors of response.

This chain is built from TRBV11-2 and TRBJ1-2; TRBD1 is perhaps the D gene, given 6 matching bases. The material sequenced was peripheral blood, taken from a patient treated with radiotherapy plus ipilimumab. The clonotype originates from a human donor with non-small cell lung cancer that progressed on radiotherapy plus ipilimumab. CDR3 protein: CASSPGHLYGYTF. The base sequence is TGTGCCAGCAGCCCGGGACACCTCTATGGCTACACCTTC.